This passage covers 5 T cell receptor beta chains from one sample sequenced in a study of blood T cells in healthy people across ages. The authors ran a second PCR of about 6 to 11 cycles using a sample-barcoded 5' primer and a J-beta primer mix. In TCRdb, the 5' RACE reads were re-called with MiXCR into one record per CDR3 protein. The data hold about 680,000 distinct CDR3 sequences, with about 52% observed a single time. Source material: blood. The source of these receptors is a woman aged 60 to 75 in good health.

Many counts were recorded for this clonotype. The gene calls are TRBV29-1 and TRBJ1-5; D perhaps matches TRBD1 (6 bases). The CDR3 spans 13 residues. In germline, CDR1 is SQVTM, CDR2 ANQGSEA. Trimming took off 5 bases at V and 3 bases at J, with 11 bases between the two ends. The CDR3 region is CSVRQGNNQPQHF. The CDR3 DNA reads TGCAGCGTTCGGCAGGGGAACAATCAGCCCCAGCATTTT. The entire variable domain, with the rest obtained from reference TRBV29-1 and TRBJ1-5, is as follows: SAVISQKPSRDICQRGTSLTIQCQVDSQVTMMFWYRQQPGQSLTLIATANQGSEATYESGFVIDKFPISRPNLTFSTLTVSNMSPEDSSIYLCSVRQGNNQPQHFGDGTRLSIL.

This clonotype was seen a handful of times. This chain connects TRBV7-2 to TRBJ2-1; TRBD2 agrees at 8 bases. The germline V gene encodes CDR1 SGHTA and CDR2 FQGNSA. The CDR3 is made up of 16 amino acids. V was clipped by 3 bases and J by 1 base; unmatched bases: 5. This CDR3 reads CASSFSASGSYNEQFF. In nucleotides, the CDR3 is TGTGCCAGCAGCTTCTCGGCTAGCGGGTCCTACAATGAGCAGTTCTTC.

This chain joins TRBV28 and TRBJ2-7; 13 positions match TRBD2. Germline V gene lookup returns CDR1 MDHEN and CDR2 SYDVKM. V lost 4 bases and J lost 4; bases outside the gene matches: 7. The CDR3 sequence is 16 residues long. In DNA form, the CDR3 reads TGTGCCAGCAGTTCCCCGGGACTAGCGGGAAAATACGAGCAGTACTTC. The encoded protein is CASSSPGLAGKYEQYF.

The chain is built from TRBV24-1 and TRBJ2-5; the D call may be TRBD1 or TRBD2 (5 bases each). The CDR3 length is 14 residues. V was clipped by 11 bases and J by 5 bases, with 20 bases between them. The germline CDR1 and CDR2 sequences are KGHDR and SFDVKD. The CDR3 reads CAISPPGRAETQYF. CDR3 in DNA: TGTGCCATCAGCCCCCCAGGGCGGGCGGAGACCCAGTACTTC.

This clonotype was observed a handful of times. V and J are TRBV12-3 or TRBV12-4 and TRBJ2-7, with TRBD2 as a possible D gene (6 bases). The CDR3 has 17 residues. The germline V and J ends were trimmed by 3 bases and 3 bases, with 21 bases remaining between them. CDR3 nucleotide sequence: TGTGCCAGCAGTTTCCGGGGGACTGGGGAAGCGGGCTACGAGCAGTACTTC. It translates to CASSFRGTGEAGYEQYF.